Reported below is one T cell receptor (beta chain). These data are taken from a study of blood T cell repertoires in COVID-19. The protocol was immunoSEQ multiplex PCR, while the TCRdb copy is restricted to in-frame clones and leaves out a portion. The data show around 250,000 clones, with 85% seen just once and approximately 5.1% held by the top ten. The origin of this receptor is a man between 50 and 59 years old with active or convalescent COVID-19. The specimen was peripheral blood.

The CDR3 nucleotides are TGCGCCAGCAGCTTGGATCTTCTTCGGGGGGCAATCACAGATACGCAGTATTTT. This codes for CASSLDLLRGAITDTQYF. The J gene is TRBJ2-3, the V gene TRBV5-1; D is perhaps TRBD2 (7 bases). Germline V gene data show CDR1 as SGHRS and CDR2 as YFSETQ. This CDR3 contains 18 residues. The germline V and J ends were trimmed by 0 bases and 2 bases, with 19 bases remaining between them.